This T cell receptor (beta chain) stems from a study of T cells after yellow fever vaccination (dated by TCRdb to the late 2010s). With respect to the entire study: The SMART-Seq v4 Ultra Low Input RNA kit was used to prepare libraries from fractions with low cell numbers. Bulk PBMC replicates and cell subsets were isolated from blood drawn at multiple timepoints before and after both primary and secondary immunization. To follow T-cell clones before and after primary and booster YFV17D yellow fever vaccination, bulk TCR alpha and beta repertoires were sequenced over time. Two healthy male donors made up the cohort, one aged 18 to 30 years and the other aged 30 to 40 years. On the study overall, not on this receptor specifically: After the booster, most of the clones that had expanded following primary vaccination were detected again (96% of CD4 and around 90% of CD8), which suggests that memory was broadly maintained. A small share of clonotypes was detected in both CD4 and CD8 compartments, with the overlap likely arising from convergent recombination. Compared with the primary T-cell response, the secondary T-cell response was weaker but faster, peaking on day 5 rather than day 15. Because abundant contaminating clonotypes from the bulk population could be contained in FACS-sorted repertoires, computational filtering was required. The study included only two donors, which limits how far the findings can be generalized.

TCR cDNA was synthesized by 5'RACE template switching, through which a universal primer site and unique molecular identifiers were introduced. cDNA synthesis was primed from both the TCR alpha and TCR beta constant segments. Library amplification involved two PCR steps, and the second step added sample barcodes and sequencing adapters. Sequencing of libraries was performed on Illumina HiSeq 2500 (2x100 bp) or NovaSeq (2x150 bp). Under the source paper's analysis protocol: Demultiplexing of reads and collapsing into UMI consensus sequences were performed with MIGEC, and V(D)J alignment was carried out with MiXCR. Vaccine-responding clonotypes were identified with edgeR using replicate PBMC samples, with FDR below 0.01 and a log2 fold change above 5 up to day 15 being required. CD4 or CD8 identity was assigned to each bulk clonotype according to whether the clonotype was present at higher abundance in the sequenced CD4 repertoire or the sequenced CD8 repertoire. TCRdb cleaned the public reads at Q25 with fastp, built clones with MiXCR and kept in-frame beta chains. Each CDR3 protein appears once, grouped with its most common genes and DNA. The authors' filters were not applied to this entry. This sample is represented by about 360,000 distinct CDR3 sequences; approximately 5.7% of them were singletons. The ten largest clones take up approximately 16% of the sample.

V is reduced by 3 bases and J by 2 bases, leaving a spacing of 9 bases between them. Its CDR3 holds 14 amino acids, cysteine through phenylalanine. Here the CDR3 DNA is all that survives: 42 bases in frame from base 1. The germline V gene encodes CDR1 MNHEY and CDR2 SVGAGI. Reading the label with the study, this specimen's treatment or condition is: live attenuated yellow fever vaccine strain. At each blood-draw timepoint, two biological replicates of bulk PBMCs were obtained. A standard Ficoll-Paque protocol was used to isolate PBMCs from peripheral blood. TriZol was used to extract RNA from bulk PBMCs, CD4 and CD8 fractions, and dextramer-positive and dextramer-negative fractions. This clonotype was recorded at least ten times. Its antigen is currently not known. Per-nucleotide qualities are absent, and no much larger clonotype sits a single base away.

The input for sequencing was PBMCs, taken 5 days after the yellow fever booster vaccination. In this chain, TRBV6-5 is recombined with TRBJ2-3; the D element might be TRBD1 or TRBD2, as each aligns at 5 bases. This sequence was found in a man younger than 40 who received the YFV17D yellow fever vaccine. In nucleotide form, the sequence is TGTGCCAGCAGTTATAGGGGACCCACAGATACGCAGTATTTT. The resulting protein is CASSYRGPTDTQYF.